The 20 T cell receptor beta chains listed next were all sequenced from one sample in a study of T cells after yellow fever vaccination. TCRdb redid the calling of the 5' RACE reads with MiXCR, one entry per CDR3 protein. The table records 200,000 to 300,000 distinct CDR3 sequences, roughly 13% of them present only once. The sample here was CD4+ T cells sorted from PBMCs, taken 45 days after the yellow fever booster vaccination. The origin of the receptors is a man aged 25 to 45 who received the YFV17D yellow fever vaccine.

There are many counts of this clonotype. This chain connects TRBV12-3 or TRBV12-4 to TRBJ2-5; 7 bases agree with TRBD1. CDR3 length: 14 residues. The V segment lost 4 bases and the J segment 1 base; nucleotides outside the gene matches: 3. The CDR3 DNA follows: TGTGCCAGCAGTTCGGGACAGTTCCAAGAGACCCAGTACTTC. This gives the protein CASSSGQFQETQYF.

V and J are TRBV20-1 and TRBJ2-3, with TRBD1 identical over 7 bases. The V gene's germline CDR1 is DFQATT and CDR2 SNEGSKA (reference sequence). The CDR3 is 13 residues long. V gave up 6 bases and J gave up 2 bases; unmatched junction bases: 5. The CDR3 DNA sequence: TGCAGTGCACAGGACAGGTACACAGATACGCAGTATTTT. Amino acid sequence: CSAQDRYTDTQYF.

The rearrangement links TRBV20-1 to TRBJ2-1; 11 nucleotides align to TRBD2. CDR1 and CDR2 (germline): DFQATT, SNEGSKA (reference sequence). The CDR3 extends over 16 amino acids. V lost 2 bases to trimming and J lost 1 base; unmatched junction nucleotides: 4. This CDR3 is CSARKGLAASYNEQFF. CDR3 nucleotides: TGCAGTGCTAGAAAGGGACTAGCGGCTTCCTACAATGAGCAGTTCTTC.

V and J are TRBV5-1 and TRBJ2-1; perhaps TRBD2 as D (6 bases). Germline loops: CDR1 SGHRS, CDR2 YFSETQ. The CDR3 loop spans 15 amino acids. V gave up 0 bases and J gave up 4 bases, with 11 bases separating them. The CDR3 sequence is CASSLGNREYNEQFF. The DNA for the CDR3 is TGCGCCAGCAGCTTGGGAAACCGGGAGTACAATGAGCAGTTCTTC.

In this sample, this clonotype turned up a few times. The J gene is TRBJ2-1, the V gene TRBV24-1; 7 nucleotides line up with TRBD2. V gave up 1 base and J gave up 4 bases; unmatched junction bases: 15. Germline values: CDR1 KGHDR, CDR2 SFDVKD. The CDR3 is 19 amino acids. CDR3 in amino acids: CATSDFPVDLAGGYNEQFF. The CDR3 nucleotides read TGTGCCACCAGTGATTTCCCCGTTGATTTAGCGGGTGGGTACAATGAGCAGTTCTTC.

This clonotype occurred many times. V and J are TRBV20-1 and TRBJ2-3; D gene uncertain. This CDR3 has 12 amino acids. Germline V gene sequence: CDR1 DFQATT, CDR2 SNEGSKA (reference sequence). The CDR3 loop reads CSAKKSTDTQYF. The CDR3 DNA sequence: TGCAGCGCAAAGAAAAGCACAGATACGCAGTATTTT.

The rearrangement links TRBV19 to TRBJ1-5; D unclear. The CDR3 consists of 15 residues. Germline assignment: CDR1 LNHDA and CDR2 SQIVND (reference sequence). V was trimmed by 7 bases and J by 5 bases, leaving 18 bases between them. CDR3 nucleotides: TGTGCCAGTACCACCCACAGACAAAATGATCAGCCCCAGCATTTT. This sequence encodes CASTTHRQNDQPQHF. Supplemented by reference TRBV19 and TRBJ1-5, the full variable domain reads DGGITQSPKYLFRKEGQNVTLSCEQNLNHDAMYWYRQDPGQGLRLIYYSQIVNDFQKGDIAEGYSVSREKKESFPLTVTSAQKNPTAFYLCASTTHRQNDQPQHFGDGTRLSIL.

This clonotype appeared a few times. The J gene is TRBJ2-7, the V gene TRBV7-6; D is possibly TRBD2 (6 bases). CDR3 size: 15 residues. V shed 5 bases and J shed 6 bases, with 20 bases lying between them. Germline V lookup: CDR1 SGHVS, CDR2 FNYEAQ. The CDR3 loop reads CASSRTAGLNGEQYF. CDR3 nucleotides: TGTGCCAGCAGCCGAACCGCGGGGTTAAACGGCGAGCAGTACTTC.

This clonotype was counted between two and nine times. Here the CDR3 DNA reads TGTGCCAGCAGCTTAGTCGGGGGCGACGGGGAGCTGTTTTTT. Protein sequence: CASSLVGGDGELFF. V usage is TRBV7-9 and J usage is TRBJ2-2; the D gene could be TRBD1 or TRBD2 (6 bases each). V lost 1 base to trimming and J lost 7 bases, with 10 bases between them. The CDR3 has 14 amino acids. Looked up from germline, CDR1 is SEHNR and CDR2 is FQNEAQ (reference sequence).

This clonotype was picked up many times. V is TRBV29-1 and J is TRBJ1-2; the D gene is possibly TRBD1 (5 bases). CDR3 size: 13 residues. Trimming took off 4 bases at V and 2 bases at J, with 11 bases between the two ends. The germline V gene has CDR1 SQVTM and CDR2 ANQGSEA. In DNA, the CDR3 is TGCAGCGTTGGGGGGACCTTGAACTATGGCTACACCTTC. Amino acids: CSVGGTLNYGYTF.

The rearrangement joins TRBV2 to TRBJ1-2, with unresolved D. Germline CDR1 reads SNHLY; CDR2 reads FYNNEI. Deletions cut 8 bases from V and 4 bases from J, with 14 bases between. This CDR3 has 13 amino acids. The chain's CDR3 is CASFSAVGYGYTF. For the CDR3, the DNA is TGTGCCAGCTTTTCCGCCGTGGGCTATGGCTACACCTTC.

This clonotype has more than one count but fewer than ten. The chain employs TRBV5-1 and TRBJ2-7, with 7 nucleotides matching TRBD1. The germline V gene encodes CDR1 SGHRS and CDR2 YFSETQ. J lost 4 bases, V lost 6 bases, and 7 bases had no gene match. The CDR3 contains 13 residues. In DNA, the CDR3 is TGCGCCAGCAACGCCGCACAGGGGTACGAGCAGTACTTC. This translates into CASNAAQGYEQYF. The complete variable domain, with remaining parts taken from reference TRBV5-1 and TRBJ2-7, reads KAGVTQTPRYLIKTRGQQVTLSCSPISGHRSVSWYQQTPGQGLQFLFEYFSETQRNKGNFPGRFSGRQFSNSRSEMNVSTLELGDSALYLCASNAAQGYEQYFGPGTRLTVT.

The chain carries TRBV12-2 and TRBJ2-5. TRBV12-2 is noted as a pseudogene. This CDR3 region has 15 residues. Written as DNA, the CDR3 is TGTGCAAGTCGCTTAAATTCGCCAGCCGAAGAGACCCAGTACTTC. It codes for CASRLNSPAEETQYF.

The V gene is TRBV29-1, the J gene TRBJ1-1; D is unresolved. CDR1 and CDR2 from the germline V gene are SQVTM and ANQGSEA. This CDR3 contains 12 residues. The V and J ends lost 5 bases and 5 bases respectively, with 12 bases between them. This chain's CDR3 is CSVRATRTEAFF. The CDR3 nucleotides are TGCAGCGTTCGGGCGACACGGACTGAAGCTTTCTTT.

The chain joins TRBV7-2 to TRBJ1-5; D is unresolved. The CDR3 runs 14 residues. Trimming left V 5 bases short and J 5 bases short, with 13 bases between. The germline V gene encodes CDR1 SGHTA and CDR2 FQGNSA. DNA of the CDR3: TGTGCCAGCAGCCCCCAGACGGGAGATCAGCCCCAGCATTTT. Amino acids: CASSPQTGDQPQHF. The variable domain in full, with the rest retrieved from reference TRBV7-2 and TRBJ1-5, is GAGVSQSPSNKVTEKGKDVELRCDPISGHTALYWYRQSLGQGLEFLIYFQGNSAPDKSGLPSDRFSAERTGGSVSTLTIQRTQQEDSAVYLCASSPQTGDQPQHFGDGTRLSIL.

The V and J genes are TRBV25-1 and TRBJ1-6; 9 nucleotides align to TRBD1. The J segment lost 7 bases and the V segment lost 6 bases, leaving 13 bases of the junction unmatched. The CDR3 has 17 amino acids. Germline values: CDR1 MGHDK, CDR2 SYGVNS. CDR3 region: CASRQTGQGRRNSPLHF. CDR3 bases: TGTGCCAGCAGACAAACGGGACAGGGTCGGCGGAATTCACCCCTCCACTTT.

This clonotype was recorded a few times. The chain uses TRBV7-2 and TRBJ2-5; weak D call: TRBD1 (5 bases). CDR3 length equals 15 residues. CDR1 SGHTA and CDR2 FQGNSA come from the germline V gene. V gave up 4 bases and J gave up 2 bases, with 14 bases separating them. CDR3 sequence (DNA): TGTGCCAGCAGCTCCCCACAGGATAGGCAAGAGACCCAGTACTTC. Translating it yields CASSSPQDRQETQYF.

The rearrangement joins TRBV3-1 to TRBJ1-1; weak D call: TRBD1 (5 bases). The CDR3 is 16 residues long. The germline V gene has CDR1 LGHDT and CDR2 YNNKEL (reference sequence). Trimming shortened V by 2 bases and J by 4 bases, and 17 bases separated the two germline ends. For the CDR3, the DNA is TGTGCCAGCAGCCAAAGGGGTGGCAGGGTCGGCACTGAAGCTTTCTTT. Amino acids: CASSQRGGRVGTEAFF.

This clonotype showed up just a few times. CDR3 sequence (DNA): TGTGCCAGCAGGGGGTCGGTACCGTACAATGAGCAGTTCTTC. Amino acid sequence: CASRGSVPYNEQFF. The chain combines TRBV6-1 with TRBJ2-1; D uncertain. Trimming removed 6 bases at V and 4 bases at J, with 13 bases between. Looked up from germline, CDR1 is MNHNS and CDR2 is SASEGT. The CDR3 spans 14 residues.

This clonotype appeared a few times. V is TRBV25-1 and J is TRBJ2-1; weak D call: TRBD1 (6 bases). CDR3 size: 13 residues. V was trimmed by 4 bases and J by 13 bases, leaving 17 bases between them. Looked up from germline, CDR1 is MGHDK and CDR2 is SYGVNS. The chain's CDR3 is CASSAPRGTHQFF. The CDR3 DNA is TGTGCCAGCAGTGCTCCTAGGGGGACCCACCAGTTCTTC.